The 20 T cell receptor beta chains listed next were all sequenced from one sample in a study of OX40 agonist ivuxolimab in advanced cancers. Clones were read by immunoSEQ multiplex PCR, and TCRdb kept only the in-frame ones, dropping some. This table has about 33,000 clones, about 88% appearing once. Sequences were derived from CD4+ or CD8+ T cells sorted from blood, sampled in a trial of the OX40 agonist ivuxolimab. The receptors originated from an adult with an advanced solid tumor such as melanoma, head and neck, liver or kidney cancer.

The sample holds one count of this clone. The chain recombines TRBV9 with TRBJ2-7; a possible D gene is TRBD2 (6 bases). The germline CDR1 and CDR2 sequences are SGDLS and YYNGEE. Trimming stripped 4 bases from V and 4 bases from J, with 15 bases between. The CDR3 totals 14 residues. DNA for the CDR3: TGTGCCAGCAGCCCTGCAGGAGGGGAATACGAGCAGTACTTC. Translated, it gives CASSPAGGEYEQYF.

The chain employs TRBV4-1 and TRBJ1-2, with D hard to call. The germline gives CDR1 MGHRA, CDR2 YSYEKL. The germline V and J ends were trimmed by 0 bases and 8 bases, with 16 bases remaining between them. This CDR3 is 15 amino acids long. The CDR3 loop reads CASSQEGALPGGYTF. CDR3 nucleotides: TGCGCCAGCAGCCAAGAAGGCGCTCTGCCGGGGGGCTACACCTTC.

The rearrangement joins TRBV7-8 to TRBJ2-5; TRBD2 might be the D (7 bases). This CDR3 has 14 residues. The V and J ends lost 1 base and 5 bases respectively, with 11 bases between them. The germline gives CDR1 SGHVS, CDR2 FQNEAQ. The chain's CDR3 is CASSLVGGLETQYF. The CDR3 DNA reads as TGTGCCAGCAGCTTAGTCGGGGGGCTGGAGACCCAGTACTTC.

The V call is TRBV4-2, the J call TRBJ1-1; tentative D call: TRBD1 (5 bases). CDR1 and CDR2 from the germline V gene are LGHNA and YNFKEQ. The CDR3 contains 16 residues. Trimming took 2 bases from V and 0 from J, leaving 13 bases between them. The chain's CDR3 is CASSQPEGRMNTEAFF. In nucleotides, the CDR3 is TGTGCCAGCAGCCAACCAGAGGGGAGGATGAACACTGAAGCTTTCTTT.

V and J are TRBV27 and TRBJ2-2, with D perhaps TRBD2 (5 bases). The germline V gene encodes CDR1 MNHEY and CDR2 SMNVEV (reference sequence). V was shortened by 3 bases and J by 8 bases, with 13 bases between the two germline ends. This CDR3 is built from 14 residues. The CDR3, as DNA: TGTGCCAGCAGTTTGACTACCCAGGCGGGGGAGCTGTTTTTT. It encodes CASSLTTQAGELFF.

This clone was seen many times. The rearrangement uses TRBV28 and TRBJ2-5; TRBD2 agrees at 8 bases. Germline V gene data show CDR1 as MDHEN and CDR2 as SYDVKM. The CDR3 is made up of 14 amino acids. Trimming removed 7 bases from V and 5 bases from J; junction bases left unmatched: 9. This chain's CDR3 is CASTSGGRGETQYF. The CDR3 DNA is TGTGCCAGCACCTCGGGGGGGCGCGGGGAGACCCAGTACTTC.

This chain links TRBV5-4 with TRBJ2-1; 7 bases agree with TRBD2. V was clipped by 0 bases and J by 7 bases; unmatched bases: 4. The germline V gene has CDR1 SGHNT and CDR2 YYREEE (reference sequence). The CDR3 length is 14 residues. The CDR3 sequence is CASSLVGGPNEQFF. The CDR3 coding sequence is TGTGCCAGCAGCTTGGTGGGAGGGCCGAATGAGCAGTTCTTC. Using reference TRBV5-4 and TRBJ2-1 for the parts outside the CDR3, the full variable domain is ETGVTQSPTHLIKTRGQQVTLRCSSQSGHNTVSWYQQALGQGPQFIFQYYREEENGRGNFPPRFSGLQFPNYSSELNVNALELDDSALYLCASSLVGGPNEQFFGPGTRLTVL.

The rearrangement joins TRBV19 to TRBJ1-1; D not certain. Germline CDR1 reads LNHDA; CDR2 reads SQIVND (reference sequence). CDR3 length equals 13 residues. Trimming took 1 base from V and 1 from J, leaving 4 bases between them. The CDR3 region has the DNA TGTGCCAGTAGTATAGGAGGGAACACTGAAGCTTTCTTT. Translated, it gives CASSIGGNTEAFF.

The chain links TRBV5-1 to TRBJ2-7; no clear D. The V gene's germline CDR1 is SGHRS and CDR2 YFSETQ. Trimming removed 1 base at V and 4 bases at J, with 12 bases between. The CDR3 contains 14 residues. CDR3 in DNA: TGCGCCAGCAGCTTGCCTCTGGACGAGTACGAGCAGTACTTC. Its translation: CASSLPLDEYEQYF.

The chain joins TRBV27 to TRBJ1-1; D is undetermined. The CDR3 has 12 amino acids. The V and J ends lost 4 bases and 10 bases respectively, with 13 bases between them. Germline V lookup: CDR1 MNHEY, CDR2 SMNVEV (reference sequence). The chain's CDR3 is CASSSPRRVAFF. DNA of the CDR3: TGTGCCAGCAGTTCCCCAAGGCGTGTAGCTTTCTTT.

The chain has TRBV10-3 and TRBJ1-1; possible D gene TRBD1, 6 bases. The V end lost 6 bases, the J end lost 1 base, and 9 bases lay between the germline ends. The CDR3 sequence is 13 residues long. From germline, CDR1 is ENHRY and CDR2 SYGVKD. The CDR3 DNA sequence: TGTGCCATCAGACCGGGACAGAACACTGAAGCTTTCTTT. Protein sequence: CAIRPGQNTEAFF.

This clone was detected only a few times. The chain has TRBV6-6 and TRBJ2-7; D is possibly TRBD2 (6 bases). This CDR3 is 13 amino acids long. The ends were cut back, 7 bases at V and 4 bases at J, with 14 bases in the middle. CDR1 MNHNY and CDR2 SVGAGI come from the germline V gene (reference sequence). The CDR3, as DNA: TGTGCCAGCACCTCAATGGGAGGTTACGAGCAGTACTTC. Its translation: CASTSMGGYEQYF.

The V gene is TRBV7-9, the J gene TRBJ1-1; 8 bases match TRBD1. CDR1 is SEHNR and CDR2 is FQNEAQ in the germline V gene (reference sequence). Unmatched junction bases numbered 13, after V lost 3 bases and J lost 4 bases. CDR3 length: 17 amino acids. The CDR3: CASSFTGQGYGRTEAFF. The CDR3, as DNA: TGTGCCAGCAGCTTCACCGGACAGGGATACGGGCGCACTGAAGCTTTCTTT.

This clone appeared a few times. The V call is TRBV9, the J call TRBJ2-7; 7 bases map to TRBD2. Germline CDR1 is SGDLS and CDR2 is YYNGEE. V lost 4 bases and J lost 0; bases outside the gene matches: 7. The CDR3 totals 15 residues. The CDR3 sequence: CASSPSGDPSYEQYF. The CDR3 region has the DNA TGTGCCAGCAGCCCCAGCGGGGACCCCTCCTACGAGCAGTACTTC.

The rearrangement joins TRBV6-5 to TRBJ2-7; TRBD2 is a possible D gene (6 bases). This CDR3 is built from 14 residues. Germline CDR1 MNHEY, CDR2 SVGAGI. V dropped 4 bases and J dropped 2 bases, with 12 bases sitting between them. The CDR3 reads CASSSPGLTYEQYF. The CDR3, as DNA: TGTGCCAGCAGTTCCCCGGGACTGACCTACGAGCAGTACTTC.

This chain links TRBV4-1 with TRBJ1-1, with TRBD1 identical over 8 bases. Germline V gene sequence: CDR1 MGHRA, CDR2 YSYEKL. The CDR3 is 16 residues long. Losses at the gene ends were 0 bases for V and 1 base for J; bases not matched to a gene: 4. Written as DNA, the CDR3 is TGCGCCAGCAGCCAAGAAGGCCAGGGGGCGAACACTGAAGCTTTCTTT. This translates into CASSQEGQGANTEAFF.

The CDR3 is CASSLASGTGAGEQFF. As DNA, the CDR3 is TGTGCCAGCAGCTTAGCCTCCGGGACAGGGGCCGGTGAGCAGTTCTTC. This chain joins TRBV7-9 and TRBJ2-1, with TRBD1 matching over 10 bases. Trimming at V came to 0 bases and at J to 9 bases, leaving 8 bases not matched to a gene. Germline CDR1 SEHNR, CDR2 FQNEAQ (reference sequence). This CDR3 contains 16 residues.

The chain joins TRBV4-1 to TRBJ2-5; 7 bases agree with TRBD2. V shed 2 bases, J shed 2 bases, and the junction held 11 bases outside the gene matches. The CDR3 spans 17 residues. In germline, CDR1 is MGHRA, CDR2 YSYEKL. The CDR3 here is CASSQPQPLAVQETQYF. The DNA of the CDR3 is TGCGCCAGCAGCCAACCCCAGCCCCTAGCGGTTCAAGAGACCCAGTACTTC.

The CDR3 sequence: CASSLTSGWYNEQFF. The CDR3 DNA reads TGTGCCAGCAGCTTGACTAGCGGATGGTACAATGAGCAGTTCTTC. The chain carries TRBV5-8 and TRBJ2-1, with 8 bases identical to TRBD2. CDR3 length equals 15 residues. The ends lost 1 base at V and 4 bases at J; junction bases unmatched: 4. CDR1 and CDR2 from the germline V gene are SGHTS and YDEGEE.

This clone came up once. This chain connects TRBV7-6 to TRBJ2-5; 13 bases line up with TRBD2. This CDR3 is 17 amino acids long. J gave up 4 bases and V 1 base, and 6 bases lay outside the gene matches. CDR1 and CDR2 (germline): SGHVS, FNYEAQ. The CDR3 nucleotides are TGTGCCAGCAGCTTAGGACTAGCGGGAGGTAGGGGAGAGACCCAGTACTTC. Its translation: CASSLGLAGGRGETQYF.